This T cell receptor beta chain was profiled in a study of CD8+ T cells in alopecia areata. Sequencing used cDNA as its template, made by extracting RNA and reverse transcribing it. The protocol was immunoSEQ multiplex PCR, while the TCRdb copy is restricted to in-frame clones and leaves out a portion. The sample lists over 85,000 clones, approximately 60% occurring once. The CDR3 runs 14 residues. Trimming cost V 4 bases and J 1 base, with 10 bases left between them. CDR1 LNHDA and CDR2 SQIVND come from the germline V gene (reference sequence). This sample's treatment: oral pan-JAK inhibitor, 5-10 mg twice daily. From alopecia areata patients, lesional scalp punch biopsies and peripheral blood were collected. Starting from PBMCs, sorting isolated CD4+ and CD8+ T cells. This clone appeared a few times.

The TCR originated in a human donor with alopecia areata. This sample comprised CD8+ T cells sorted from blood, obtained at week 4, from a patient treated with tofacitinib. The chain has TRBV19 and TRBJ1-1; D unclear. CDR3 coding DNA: TGTGCCAGTAGTACAGAGGTGTGGAACACTGAAGCTTTCTTT. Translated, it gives CASSTEVWNTEAFF.